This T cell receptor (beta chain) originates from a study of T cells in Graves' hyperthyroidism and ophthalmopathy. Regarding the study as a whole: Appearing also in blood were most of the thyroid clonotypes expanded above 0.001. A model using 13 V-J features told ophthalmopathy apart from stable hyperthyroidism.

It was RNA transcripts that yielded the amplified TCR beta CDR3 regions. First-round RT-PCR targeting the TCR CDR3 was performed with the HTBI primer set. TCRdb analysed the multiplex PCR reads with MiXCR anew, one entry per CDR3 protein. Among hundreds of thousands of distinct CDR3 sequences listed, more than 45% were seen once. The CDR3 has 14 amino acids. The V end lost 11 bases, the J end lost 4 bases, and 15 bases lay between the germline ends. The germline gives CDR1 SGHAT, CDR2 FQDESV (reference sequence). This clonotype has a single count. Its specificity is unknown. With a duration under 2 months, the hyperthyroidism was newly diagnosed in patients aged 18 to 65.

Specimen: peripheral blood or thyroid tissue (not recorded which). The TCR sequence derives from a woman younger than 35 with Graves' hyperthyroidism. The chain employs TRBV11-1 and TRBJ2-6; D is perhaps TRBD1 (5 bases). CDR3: CAWSKGNGANVLTF. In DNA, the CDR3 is TGTGCCTGGAGTAAGGGGAACGGGGCCAACGTCCTGACTTTC.